Below, 16 T cell receptor beta chains from the same sample are listed, as sequenced in a study of blood T cell repertoires in COVID-19. Measured with immunoSEQ multiplex PCR; TCRdb has only the in-frame clones, and not every one. This sample yields a few hundred thousand clones, of which roughly 90% are seen a single time; 6.2% belongs to the top ten. Sample: peripheral blood. These receptors came from a man aged 60-69 years with acute or convalescent COVID-19.

V gene TRBV4-3 combines with J gene TRBJ2-1; the D is unclear. CDR1 is LGHNA and CDR2 is YSLEER in the germline V gene. V was cut by 0 bases and J by 3 bases, with 9 bases left in between. The CDR3 runs 15 residues. The CDR3 spells CASSQETTIYNEQFF. CDR3 in DNA: TGCGCCAGCAGCCAAGAAACTACCATCTACAATGAGCAGTTCTTC.

Remarks on this clone: The same CDR3 also results from other DNA sequences found in this sample. The chain is built from TRBV9 and TRBJ1-5, with D hard to call. The germline V gene has CDR1 SGDLS and CDR2 YYNGEE. Trimming stripped 0 bases from V and 1 base from J, with 8 bases between. The CDR3 totals 15 residues. The DNA of the CDR3 is TGTGCCAGCAGCGTAGGTCCTTCGAGCAATCAGCCCCAGCATTTT. Amino acid sequence: CASSVGPSSNQPQHF.

This clone was seen once. The chain links TRBV7-2 to TRBJ1-2, with D maybe TRBD1 (6 bases). The CDR3 is made up of 14 amino acids. With 6 bases removed from V and 5 bases from J, the gap between germline ends came to 16 bases. CDR1 and CDR2 from the germline V gene are SGHTA and FQGNSA. This CDR3 reads CASRLGGADYGYTF. Written as DNA, the CDR3 is TGTGCCAGCAGACTAGGGGGGGCAGATTATGGCTACACCTTC.

This sequence joins TRBV9 and TRBJ1-1; D remains ambiguous. The CDR3 runs 13 residues. CDR1 and CDR2 (germline): SGDLS, YYNGEE. V was trimmed by 2 bases and J by 2 bases, leaving 7 bases between them. CDR3 DNA: TGTGCCAGCAGCGTGGCGGGCAACACTGAAGCTTTCTTT. It specifies CASSVAGNTEAFF.

The chain uses TRBV28 and TRBJ1-1, with a tentative D call TRBD1 (6 bases). The germline CDR1 and CDR2 sequences are MDHEN and SYDVKM. CDR3 length: 14 residues. Trimming removed 6 bases from V and 6 bases from J, with 17 bases in between. The CDR3 region has the DNA TGTGCCAGCAGATCACAGGGTCGAGGCGCTGAAGCTTTCTTT. Translation gives CASRSQGRGAEAFF.

This clone was observed a single time. The chain couples TRBV6-5 to TRBJ1-1, with D uncertain. The CDR3 has 14 amino acids. Trimming removed 7 bases from V and 8 bases from J, with 20 bases in between. Germline CDR1 and CDR2: MNHEY and SVGAGI. This CDR3 is CASTISGRHKEAFF. CDR3 coding DNA: TGTGCCAGCACGATAAGTGGGAGGCATAAAGAAGCTTTCTTT.

This sequence joins TRBV7-8 and TRBJ2-1, with a weak D call TRBD2 (6 bases). The CDR3 consists of 14 residues. Between the trimmed V and J ends, which lost 4 bases and 8 bases, there was a span of 15 bases. The V gene's germline CDR1 is SGHVS and CDR2 FQNEAQ. The CDR3 nucleotides read TGTGCCAGCAGCTGGGACTCCATGGTGGATGAGCAGTTCTTC. Its protein product is CASSWDSMVDEQFF.

This clone was detected once. This CDR3 reads CASSLGLAGGREQFF. Here the CDR3 DNA reads TGTGCCAGCAGTTTAGGACTAGCGGGGGGGCGTGAGCAGTTCTTC. The chain links TRBV27 to TRBJ2-1, with 15 bases aligning to TRBD2. The CDR3 runs to 15 residues. Looked up from germline, CDR1 is MNHEY and CDR2 is SMNVEV (reference sequence). Losses at the gene ends were 2 bases for V and 9 bases for J; bases not matched to a gene: 2.

Regarding this clone: A junction boundary mismatches the germline segment, possibly from a read error. The chain is built from TRBV11-1 and TRBJ1-1, with unresolved D. This CDR3 has 14 residues. Germline CDR1 reads SGHAT; CDR2 reads FQDESV (reference sequence). The CDR3 region has the DNA TGTGCCAGCACCTTAAACAGACTGAACACTGAAGCTTTCTTT. Its protein is CASTLNRLNTEAFF.

This clone was observed a single time. The chain carries TRBV11-2 and TRBJ1-3, with a weak D call TRBD1 (6 bases). CDR1 is SGHAT and CDR2 is FQNNGV in the germline V gene. V gave up 7 bases and J gave up 2 bases, with 18 bases separating them. The CDR3 is 16 amino acids. The CDR3 spells CASTRMPGDTGNTIYF. CDR3 bases: TGTGCCAGCACCCGGATGCCAGGGGACACTGGAAACACCATATATTTT.

In its sample, this clone was seen once. V is TRBV6-5 and J is TRBJ1-2; 11 bases align to TRBD1. The CDR3 runs to 15 residues. Looked up from germline, CDR1 is MNHEY and CDR2 is SVGAGI. Germline trimming cut 4 bases from V and 7 bases from J; bases unmatched to any gene: 8. CDR3 protein: CASSSPGTGGFGYTF. DNA of the CDR3: TGTGCCAGCAGTTCCCCCGGGACAGGGGGGTTTGGCTACACCTTC.

The chain employs TRBV5-6 and TRBJ1-1; D perhaps matches TRBD1 (5 bases). The CDR3 sequence is 14 residues long. Trimming left V 7 bases short and J 0 bases short, with 13 bases between. The germline V gene encodes CDR1 SGHDT and CDR2 YYEEEE. The CDR3 sequence is CASGETVMNTEAFF. The CDR3 DNA follows: TGTGCCAGCGGTGAGACAGTCATGAACACTGAAGCTTTCTTT.

The J gene is TRBJ1-1, the V gene TRBV30; a possible D gene is TRBD1 (6 bases). This CDR3 is 13 amino acids long. V lost 1 base to trimming and J lost 4 bases, with 10 bases between them. The germline CDR1 and CDR2 sequences are GTSNPN and SVGIG (reference sequence). The CDR3 is CAWSAQGSTEAFF. In DNA, the CDR3 is TGTGCCTGGAGTGCTCAGGGGAGCACTGAAGCTTTCTTT.

The chain has TRBV11-2 and TRBJ1-2; D may be TRBD1 (6 bases). The V and J ends lost 5 bases and 4 bases respectively, with 23 bases between them. The germline CDR1 and CDR2 sequences are SGHAT and FQNNGV. This CDR3 has 17 amino acids. CDR3 in amino acids: CASSAYYGGAGVYGYTF. The CDR3 DNA reads TGTGCCAGCAGCGCCTATTATGGGGGGGCGGGAGTCTATGGCTACACCTTC.

The V and J genes are TRBV7-2 and TRBJ2-1, with D unclear. The V end lost 2 bases, the J end lost 7 bases, and 15 bases lay between the germline ends. This CDR3 has 15 amino acids. Germline CDR1 SGHTA, CDR2 FQGNSA. CDR3 sequence (DNA): TGTGCCAGCAGCTTAAGTGGCGGTATTGGGAATGAGCAGTTCTTC. It encodes CASSLSGGIGNEQFF.

The J gene is TRBJ1-6, the V gene TRBV6-5, with 7 positions matching TRBD1. The CDR3 loop spans 15 amino acids. Unmatched junction bases numbered 4, after V lost 1 base and J lost 7 bases. CDR1 is MNHEY and CDR2 is SVGAGI in the germline V gene. In DNA form, the CDR3 reads TGTGCCAGCAGTTACTATACGGACAGGAATTCACCCCTCCACTTT. It encodes CASSYYTDRNSPLHF.